This TCR beta chain was obtained from a study of blood T cell repertoires in COVID-19. Generated by immunoSEQ multiplex PCR, the TCRdb table keeps only in-frame clones and is missing some. Among about 100,000 clones listed, around nine tenths were seen once. The germline gives CDR1 LNHDA, CDR2 SQIVND (reference sequence). The CDR3 has 14 residues. Losses at the gene ends were 10 bases for V and 7 bases for J; bases not matched to a gene: 11. This sequence was found in a man aged 45-65 years with acute or convalescent COVID-19. Input material: peripheral blood. The chain is built from TRBV19 and TRBJ2-2; 8 bases map to TRBD2. CDR3 in amino acids: CATAMASGFGELFF. Written as DNA, the CDR3 is TGTGCCACTGCAATGGCTAGCGGGTTCGGGGAGCTGTTTTTT.